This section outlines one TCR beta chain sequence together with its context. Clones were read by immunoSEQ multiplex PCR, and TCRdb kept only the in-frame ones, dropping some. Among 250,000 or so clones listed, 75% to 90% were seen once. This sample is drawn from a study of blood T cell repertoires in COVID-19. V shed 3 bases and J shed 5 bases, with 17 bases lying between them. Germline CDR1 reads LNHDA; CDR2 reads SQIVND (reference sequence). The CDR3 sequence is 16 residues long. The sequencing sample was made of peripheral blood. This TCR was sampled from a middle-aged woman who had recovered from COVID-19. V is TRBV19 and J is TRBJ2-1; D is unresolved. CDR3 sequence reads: CASSISAVRVDNEQFF. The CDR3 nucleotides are TGTGCCAGTAGTATTAGTGCGGTCCGAGTAGACAATGAGCAGTTCTTC.